The T cell receptor beta chain described here comes from a study of cytomegalovirus exposure and HLA in healthy donors. Primers: 60 Vbeta forward and 13 Jbeta reverse. TCRdb keeps only in-frame clones here, not all; method: immunoSEQ multiplex PCR. Here the sample table reports about 83,000 clones. Per germline, CDR1 SNHLY and CDR2 FYNNEI. V dropped 6 bases and J dropped 2 bases, with 7 bases sitting between them. The CDR3 sequence is 13 residues long. The TCR sequence derives from a man younger than 35 in good health and CMV-seropositive. The sequencing input was PBMCs. J is TRBJ2-2 and V is TRBV2; D is ambiguous. The CDR3 is CASRRLNTGELFF. Here the CDR3 DNA reads TGTGCCAGCAGACGACTTAACACCGGGGAGCTGTTTTTT. The entire variable domain, with the rest obtained from reference TRBV2 and TRBJ2-2, is as follows: EPEVTQTPSHQVTQMGQEVILRCVPISNHLYFYWYRQILGQKVEFLVSFYNNEISEKSEIFDDQFSVERPDGSNFTLKIRSTKLEDSAMYFCASRRLNTGELFFGEGSRLTVL.